The 10 T cell receptor beta chains below all came from one sample that was sequenced in a study of identical twins. TCRdb redid the calling of the 5' RACE reads with MiXCR, one entry per CDR3 protein. This sample carries fewer than 800,000 distinct CDR3 sequences, just over 7% of them seen once, and the ten largest clones take 1.6%. The same sample was also studied in work on yellow fever vaccine responses in identical twins.

Input material: PBMCs. Receptors originate from a woman between 18 and 30 years old in good health.

This clonotype was observed a handful of times. The chain employs TRBV4-1 and TRBJ1-3, with 7 bases lining up with TRBD1. Germline V gene lookup returns CDR1 MGHRA and CDR2 YSYEKL. The CDR3 contains 16 residues. V was clipped by 1 base and J by 1 base; unmatched bases: 4. CDR3 amino acids: CASSQAEGASGNTIYF. In nucleotides, the CDR3 is TGCGCCAGCAGCCAAGCCGAGGGGGCATCTGGAAACACCATATATTTT.

In this sample, this clonotype turned up a few times. The chain uses TRBV28 and TRBJ2-3; 7 nucleotides match TRBD2. Germline CDR1 and CDR2: MDHEN and SYDVKM. The CDR3 length is 19 residues. V lost 3 bases and J lost 6; bases outside the gene matches: 21. Here the CDR3 reads CASSFGSGRRENPGDTQYF. DNA of the CDR3: TGTGCCAGCAGTTTTGGTAGCGGGCGTAGGGAAAACCCCGGGGATACGCAGTATTTT.

V is TRBV2 and J is TRBJ1-5; TRBD1 might be the D (6 bases). Trimming left V 1 base short and J 5 bases short, with 12 bases between. Germline CDR1 and CDR2: SNHLY and FYNNEI. This CDR3 has 15 residues. The CDR3 DNA reads as TGTGCCAGCAGTGAAGACAGGGTGAACCATCAGCCCCAGCATTTT. Translation: CASSEDRVNHQPQHF.

This chain joins TRBV12-3 or TRBV12-4 and TRBJ2-7; 7 nucleotides line up with TRBD1. The ends lost 6 bases at V and 6 bases at J; junction bases unmatched: 8. The CDR3 runs 13 residues. CDR3 DNA sequence: TGTGCCAGCAGCCCCATAGGGGGCGGCGAGCAGTACGTC. Amino acid sequence: CASSPIGGGEQYV.

This clonotype was observed many times. The chain carries TRBV20-1 and TRBJ1-2, with a tentative D call TRBD1 (6 bases). V lost 2 bases and J lost 4, with 11 bases in between. The CDR3 is made up of 13 amino acids. CDR1 is DFQATT, CDR2 SNEGSKA, per germline (reference sequence). The CDR3 DNA sequence: TGCAGTGCTAGAACTCGGGACACCTATGGCTACACCTTC. Amino acids: CSARTRDTYGYTF.

This clonotype was observed many times. The V and J genes are TRBV29-1 and TRBJ2-2; 8 bases align to TRBD2. The CDR3 totals 14 residues. The V gene end was trimmed by 3 bases and the J gene end by 7 bases; junction bases not matched to a gene: 7. CDR1 is SQVTM and CDR2 is ANQGSEA in the germline V gene. CDR3 nucleotide sequence: TGCAGCGTTGATAGGCGGGAGGCTGGCGGGGAGCTGTTTTTT. Encoded protein: CSVDRREAGGELFF.

This clonotype was detected many times. The V call is TRBV12-3 or TRBV12-4, the J call TRBJ2-2; no definite D call. V shed 4 bases and J shed 2 bases, with 8 bases lying between them. The CDR3 is 14 residues long. CDR3 nucleotides: TGTGCCAGCAGTTCCGGGTTTAACACCGGGGAGCTGTTTTTT. It translates to CASSSGFNTGELFF.

This clonotype came up a few times. The chain couples TRBV5-1 to TRBJ2-7; TRBD2 agrees at 8 bases. The CDR3 is made up of 15 amino acids. CDR1 is SGHRS, CDR2 YFSETQ, per germline. The V segment lost 2 bases and the J segment 0 bases; nucleotides outside the gene matches: 4. The CDR3, as DNA: TGCGCCAGCAGCTTACTAGGGACTAGCTCCTACGAGCAGTACTTC. Translation gives CASSLLGTSSYEQYF.

This clonotype was recorded a few times. Here the CDR3 DNA reads TGTGCCAGCAGTTCCTTAGCGGGACTAAACATTCAGTACTTC. Its protein is CASSSLAGLNIQYF. The chain joins TRBV12-3 or TRBV12-4 to TRBJ2-4, with TRBD2 matching 8 bases. The V segment lost 4 bases and the J segment 6 bases; nucleotides outside the gene matches: 5. The CDR3 spans 14 residues.

This clonotype came up a few times. The chain joins TRBV7-8 to TRBJ2-7; D is perhaps TRBD1 or TRBD2 (5 bases each). The ends were cut back, 4 bases at V and 0 bases at J, with 19 bases in the middle. This CDR3 region has 17 residues. Germline loops: CDR1 SGHVS, CDR2 FQNEAQ. The CDR3 spells CASSSNGDGASSYEQYF. The CDR3 bases are TGTGCCAGCAGCTCCAATGGGGACGGGGCGAGCTCCTACGAGCAGTACTTC.